The 27 T cell receptor beta chains below come from one sample, sequenced in a study of blood T cell repertoires in COVID-19. Profiling relied on immunoSEQ multiplex PCR, and the TCRdb table lists in-frame clones only, not all of them. The sample records 150,000 or so clones, roughly nine tenths being singletons. The sequenced sample was peripheral blood. Receptors originate from a man younger than 30 with COVID-19, enrolled during active disease.

The chain carries TRBV3-1 (or the pseudogene TRBV3-2) and TRBJ1-5; D gene uncertain. The CDR3 runs 15 residues. Trimming removed 3 bases at V and 0 bases at J, with 9 bases between. Germline V gene sequence: CDR1 LGHDT, CDR2 YNNKEL (reference sequence). The CDR3: CASSHGMSSNQPQHF. In DNA form, the CDR3 reads TGTGCCAGCAGCCACGGGATGTCTAGCAATCAGCCCCAGCATTTT.

As concerns this clone: A read error may account for a junction end that differs from germline. The V gene is TRBV4-3, the J gene TRBJ1-4; TRBD1 agrees at 10 bases. Germline loops: CDR1 LGHNA, CDR2 YSLEER. This CDR3 region has 16 residues. CDR3 in DNA: TGCGCCAGCAGCCAAGTGGACAGGGGGGCTAATGAAAAACTGCTTTTT. Its translation: CASSQVDRGANEKLLF.

V is TRBV6-4 and J is TRBJ2-2; 12 nucleotides align to TRBD2. V shed 2 bases, J shed 5 bases, and the junction held 0 bases outside the gene matches. Looked up from germline, CDR1 is MRHNA and CDR2 is SNTAGT. The CDR3 contains 15 residues. The CDR3 sequence: CASSDGLAGTGELFF. CDR3 bases: TGTGCCAGCAGTGACGGACTAGCGGGAACCGGGGAGCTGTTTTTT.

The chain has TRBV10-3 and TRBJ2-2, with D perhaps matching TRBD1 (6 bases). The CDR3 length is 18 residues. The V end was cut by 5 bases, the J end by 0 bases, with 19 bases between. Germline CDR1 reads ENHRY; CDR2 reads SYGVKD. The CDR3 region is CAISRQGSGGSNTGELFF. The CDR3 DNA is TGTGCCATCAGTAGGCAGGGGAGCGGCGGGTCGAACACCGGGGAGCTGTTTTTT.

The chain uses TRBV30 and TRBJ2-3, with 7 bases fitting TRBD2. The CDR3 consists of 14 residues. Germline loops: CDR1 GTSNPN, CDR2 SVGIG (reference sequence). V lost 3 bases to trimming and J lost 0 bases; unmatched junction nucleotides: 3. The CDR3 spells CAWSSSGSTDTQYF. DNA of the CDR3: TGTGCCTGGAGCTCTAGCGGAAGCACAGATACGCAGTATTTT.

About this clone itself: The sample holds other DNA sequences that translate to the same CDR3. V is TRBV4-3 and J is TRBJ2-7, with D perhaps TRBD2 (5 bases). Germline V gives CDR1 LGHNA, CDR2 YSLEER. This CDR3 is 14 amino acids long. The V gene lost 6 bases and the J gene lost 2 bases, with 14 bases spanning the gap. The CDR3 here is CASSPTSGAYEQYF. Here the CDR3 DNA reads TGCGCCAGCAGTCCTACGAGCGGAGCCTACGAGCAGTACTTC.

This chain joins TRBV13 and TRBJ2-2; 9 bases are shared with TRBD1. Trimming removed 5 bases from V and 4 bases from J; junction bases left unmatched: 5. Per the germline V gene, CDR1 is PRHDT and CDR2 is FYEKMQ (reference sequence). The CDR3 totals 15 residues. The CDR3 sequence: CASSPSDRGTGELFF. The CDR3, as DNA: TGTGCCAGCAGCCCGTCGGACAGGGGCACCGGGGAGCTGTTTTTT.

The genes are TRBV5-1 and TRBJ1-1; 10 bases are a match to TRBD1. This CDR3 contains 16 residues. V shed 4 bases, J shed 0 bases, and the junction held 6 bases outside the gene matches. Germline values: CDR1 SGHRS, CDR2 YFSETQ. Here the CDR3 DNA reads TGCGCCAGCAGCCCTCGGGACAGGGGCATGAACACTGAAGCTTTCTTT. Residues: CASSPRDRGMNTEAFF.

This clone was picked up one time. The chain links TRBV19 to TRBJ2-7; 7 bases are shared with TRBD1. The CDR3 spans 13 residues. Looked up from germline, CDR1 is LNHDA and CDR2 is SQIVND (reference sequence). The ends lost 5 bases at V and 4 bases at J; junction bases unmatched: 5. In nucleotides, the CDR3 is TGTGCCAGTAGTCTACCAGGGGGTTACGAGCAGTACTTC. Protein sequence: CASSLPGGYEQYF.

The chain couples TRBV29-1 to TRBJ2-1; TRBD1 aligns across 7 bases. The CDR3 loop spans 13 amino acids. The V gene's germline CDR1 is SQVTM and CDR2 ANQGSEA. J lost 8 bases, V lost 1 base, and 5 bases had no gene match. The CDR3 DNA sequence: TGCAGCGTTGAAGTCCTAGGGGGCGATGAGCAGTTCTTC. Its translation is CSVEVLGGDEQFF.

This chain connects TRBV2 to TRBJ2-2, with a possible D match to TRBD1 (6 bases). Germline V gene data show CDR1 as SNHLY and CDR2 as FYNNEI. The CDR3 runs to 14 residues. Between the trimmed V and J ends, which lost 6 bases and 2 bases, there was a span of 10 bases. The CDR3 reads CASSVGTNTGELFF. For the CDR3, the DNA is TGTGCCAGCAGCGTCGGGACAAACACCGGGGAGCTGTTTTTT.

The chain employs TRBV7-9 and TRBJ1-1, with TRBD1 as a possible D gene (6 bases). V was clipped by 11 bases and J by 3 bases, with 25 bases between them. The germline gives CDR1 SEHNR, CDR2 FQNEAQ (reference sequence). This CDR3 is 16 amino acids long. The CDR3 is CACYTGIEGLDTEAFF. The CDR3 nucleotides are TGTGCCTGCTATACAGGGATAGAAGGTTTGGACACTGAAGCTTTCTTT.

This clone occurred a few times. This chain uses TRBV5-3 with TRBJ2-3, with a tentative D call TRBD1 (8 bases). TRBV5-3 is flagged as an ORF with uncertain function. This CDR3 contains 18 residues. V was cut by 0 bases and J by 2 bases, with 19 bases left in between. CDR3 coding DNA: TGTGCCAGAAGCTTGGGTCCACAGGGGGGGCTTTTCACAGATACGCAGTATTTT. Translating gives CARSLGPQGGLFTDTQYF.

This sequence joins TRBV7-8 and TRBJ2-7; 11 bases align to TRBD2. The CDR3 has 15 residues. Germline loops: CDR1 SGHVS, CDR2 FQNEAQ. V shed 4 bases, J shed 1 base, and the junction held 3 bases outside the gene matches. The CDR3 protein is CASSYRLAGSYEQYF. The CDR3, as DNA: TGTGCCAGCAGCTACCGACTAGCGGGATCCTACGAGCAGTACTTC.

This chain joins TRBV19 and TRBJ1-5; D not resolved. The CDR3 extends over 14 amino acids. V gave up 3 bases and J gave up 4 bases, with 10 bases separating them. Germline V gene lookup returns CDR1 LNHDA and CDR2 SQIVND (reference sequence). The CDR3 DNA reads TGTGCCAGTAGTATGCCGGGTGGAAATCAGCCCCAGCATTTT. Amino acid sequence: CASSMPGGNQPQHF.

The gene calls are TRBV19 and TRBJ1-1; D ambiguous. The V end lost 3 bases, the J end lost 2 bases, and 7 bases lay between the germline ends. This CDR3 has 13 residues. The germline gives CDR1 LNHDA, CDR2 SQIVND (reference sequence). The CDR3 region is CASSISLNTEAFF. The DNA of the CDR3 is TGTGCCAGTAGTATTTCCCTAAACACTGAAGCTTTCTTT.

V and J are TRBV4-2 and TRBJ2-5; perhaps TRBD2 as D (6 bases). Trimming took 2 bases from V and 4 from J, leaving 8 bases between them. Germline V gene lookup returns CDR1 LGHNA and CDR2 YNFKEQ. The CDR3 is 13 residues long. The CDR3, as DNA: TGTGCCAGCAGCCAACTGGAGGGAGAGACCCAGTACTTC. This codes for CASSQLEGETQYF.

The V gene is TRBV27, the J gene TRBJ1-1; no definite D call. CDR1 is MNHEY and CDR2 is SMNVEV in the germline V gene (reference sequence). This CDR3 is 11 amino acids long. Trimming cost V 5 bases and J 1 base, with 2 bases left between them. The CDR3 DNA is TGTGCCAGCAGTCAGAACACTGAAGCTTTCTTT. Its translation is CASSQNTEAFF.

V is TRBV11-2 and J is TRBJ1-3; D perhaps matches TRBD1 (5 bases). Trimming pared 5 bases from V and 1 base from J, leaving 12 bases between. The CDR3 runs to 15 residues. Germline CDR1 reads SGHAT; CDR2 reads FQNNGV. CDR3 residues: CASSIQGESGNTIYF. The CDR3 bases are TGTGCCAGCAGCATCCAAGGGGAATCTGGAAACACCATATATTTT.

This chain links TRBV5-6 with TRBJ1-2; no clear D gene. Looked up from germline, CDR1 is SGHDT and CDR2 is YYEEEE. V lost 2 bases and J 6 bases, leaving 14 bases between the germline ends. This CDR3 has 14 residues. The CDR3 spells CASSFVEGGNGYTF. CDR3 bases: TGTGCCAGCAGCTTTGTTGAGGGAGGGAATGGCTACACCTTC.

This clone appeared once. This chain links TRBV4-3 with TRBJ1-2; 7 bases match TRBD1. Per the germline V gene, CDR1 is LGHNA and CDR2 is YSLEER. V shed 2 bases, J shed 3 bases, and the junction held 12 bases outside the gene matches. The CDR3 covers 17 residues. The CDR3 loop is CASSQFLRGGADYGYTF. CDR3 DNA sequence: TGCGCCAGCAGCCAATTTCTCCGAGGGGGCGCGGACTATGGCTACACCTTC.

This clone showed up just a few times. V usage is TRBV30 and J usage is TRBJ2-5; 7 bases line up with TRBD2. This CDR3 spans 16 amino acids. Per the germline V gene, CDR1 is GTSNPN and CDR2 is SVGIG (reference sequence). V lost 4 bases and J lost 0; bases outside the gene matches: 11. CDR3 in amino acids: CAWKPLEAGYQETQYF. The CDR3 DNA sequence: TGTGCCTGGAAGCCGCTAGAAGCGGGGTACCAAGAGACCCAGTACTTC.

This clone was recorded once. The rearrangement uses TRBV6-5 and TRBJ2-1, with 8 bases fitting TRBD1. The J segment lost 6 bases and the V segment lost 8 bases, leaving 9 bases of the junction unmatched. CDR3 size: 14 residues. Per the germline V gene, CDR1 is MNHEY and CDR2 is SVGAGI. The CDR3 loop reads CASAGGAYLNEQFF. The DNA of the CDR3 is TGTGCCAGCGCAGGGGGCGCCTATCTCAATGAGCAGTTCTTC.

The genes are TRBV9 and TRBJ2-1, with a tentative D call TRBD2 (5 bases). Trimming cost V 1 base and J 2 bases, with 10 bases left between them. The V gene's germline CDR1 is SGDLS and CDR2 YYNGEE. The CDR3 runs to 15 residues. CDR3 protein: CASSVIGEPYNEQFF. CDR3 nucleotides: TGTGCCAGCAGCGTAATCGGGGAACCCTACAATGAGCAGTTCTTC.

This clone appeared once. The CDR3 region is CASSSWAGGELFF. The DNA for the CDR3 is TGTGCCAGCAGTTCCTGGGCGGGCGGGGAGCTGTTTTTT. J is TRBJ2-2 and V is TRBV28; TRBD2 is a possible D gene (5 bases). The CDR3 spans 13 residues. The V gene lost 4 bases and the J gene lost 7 bases, with 10 bases spanning the gap. Germline lookup yields CDR1 MDHEN and CDR2 SYDVKM.

The V call is TRBV10-3, the J call TRBJ2-7; TRBD2 is a possible D gene (6 bases). This CDR3 is 15 amino acids long. Germline assignment: CDR1 ENHRY and CDR2 SYGVKD. V was pared by 11 bases and J by 3 bases, with 23 bases between. The DNA of the CDR3 is TGTGCCTCAAACCCCAGTGGAGGGATGGTCTACGAGCAGTACTTC. This codes for CASNPSGGMVYEQYF.

The chain employs TRBV13 and TRBJ2-1, with D possibly TRBD1 on 5 matching bases. CDR1 PRHDT and CDR2 FYEKMQ come from the germline V gene (reference sequence). There are 15 residues in the CDR3. The germline V and J ends were trimmed by 5 bases and 0 bases, with 11 bases remaining between them. CDR3 in amino acids: CASSRQGRSYNEQFF. In DNA, the CDR3 is TGTGCCAGCAGCCGCCAGGGTCGCTCCTACAATGAGCAGTTCTTC.